This T cell receptor beta chain was obtained from a study of shared clonotypes between healthy human individuals. Whole-study results and caveats: How much donors shared clonotypes was expected to be affected by sequencing depth. When naive CD4 clonotypes were compared across a few donors, 4% to 6.5% were shared.

A note on this clone: Antigen unknown.

Measured with immunoSEQ multiplex PCR; TCRdb has only the in-frame clones, and not every one. The sample includes approximately 530,000 clones, about 96% seen only once; the top ten take 0.055% to 0.075%. V dropped 2 bases and J dropped 2 bases, with 10 bases sitting between them. Germline V gene lookup returns CDR1 MGHRA and CDR2 YSYEKL. CDR3 length equals 14 residues. The origin of this receptor is a woman in her twenties or thirties in good health. This chain connects TRBV4-1 to TRBJ2-7; the D gene is possibly TRBD2 (6 bases). The sequenced sample consisted of naive CD4+ T cells sorted from blood. The subset is: CD45RA+ positively selected. CDR3 nucleotide sequence: TGCGCCAGCAGCCAACTGGAGGGCGCCTACGAGCAGTACTTC. Translating gives CASSQLEGAYEQYF.